This T cell receptor (beta chain) was retrieved from a study of T-cell reconstitution after alpha-beta-depleted transplantation in children. V was clipped by 0 bases and J by 0 bases, with 5 bases between them. CDR3 size: 13 residues. Germline assignment: CDR1 DFQATT and CDR2 SNEGSKA (reference sequence). Unique molecular identifiers were incorporated during preparation of the TCRbeta library. MiXCR, run by TCRdb on the PCR reads, gives a single entry per CDR3 protein. Among around 380,000 distinct CDR3 sequences listed, roughly 11% were seen once. This clonotype was observed a handful of times. This clonotype was sampled from a human donor who donated a stem cell graft to a child with acute myeloid leukemia. V usage is TRBV20-1 and J usage is TRBJ1-2; D is unclear. The sequenced sample was PBMCs from the stem cell graft donor, obtained from the stem cell graft. The CDR3 protein is CSAREGSNYGYTF. CDR3 nucleotide sequence: TGCAGTGCTAGAGAGGGGTCTAACTATGGCTACACCTTC.